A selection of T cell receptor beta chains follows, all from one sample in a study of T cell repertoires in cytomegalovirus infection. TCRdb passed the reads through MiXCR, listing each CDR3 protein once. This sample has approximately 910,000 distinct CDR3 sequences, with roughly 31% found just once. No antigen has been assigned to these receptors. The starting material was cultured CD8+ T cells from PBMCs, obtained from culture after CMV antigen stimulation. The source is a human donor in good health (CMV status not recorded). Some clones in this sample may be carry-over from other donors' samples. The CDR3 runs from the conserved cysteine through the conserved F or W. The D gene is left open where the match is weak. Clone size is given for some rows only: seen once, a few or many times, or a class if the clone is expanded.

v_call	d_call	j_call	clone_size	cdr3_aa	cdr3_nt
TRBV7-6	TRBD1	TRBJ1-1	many	CASSLEGGLDTEAFF	TGTGCCAGCAGCTTAGAAGGGGGCTTGGACACTGAAGCTTTCTTT
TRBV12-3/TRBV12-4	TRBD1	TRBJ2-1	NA	CASSTRTGGYNEQFF	TGTGCCAGCAGTACACGGACAGGGGGCTACAATGAGCAGTTCTTC
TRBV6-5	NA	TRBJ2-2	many	CASSYRESGELFF	TGTGCCAGCAGTTACCGAGAGAGCGGGGAGCTGTTTTTT
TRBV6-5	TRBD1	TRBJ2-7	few	CASGDRPSYEQYF	TGTGCCAGCGGGGACAGGCCTTCCTACGAGCAGTACTTC
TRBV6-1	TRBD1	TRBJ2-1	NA	CASSEMGTAYEQFF	TGTGCCAGCAGTGAAATGGGGACAGCATATGAGCAGTTCTTC
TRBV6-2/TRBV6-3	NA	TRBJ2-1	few	CASIRMGSHRSYNEQFF	TGTGCCAGCATTCGGATGGGTAGCCACCGCTCCTACAATGAGCAGTTCTTC
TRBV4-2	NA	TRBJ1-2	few	CASSQEDSNYGYTF	TGTGCCAGCAGCCAAGAGGACAGTAACTATGGCTACACCTTC
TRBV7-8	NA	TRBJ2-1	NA	CVSTFPPPGLDNEQFF	TGTGTCAGCACCTTTCCGCCTCCGGGACTCGACAATGAGCAGTTCTTC
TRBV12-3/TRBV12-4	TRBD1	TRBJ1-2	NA	CASSPPGQAGYGYTF	TGTGCCAGCAGTCCCCCGGGACAGGCGGGCTATGGCTACACCTTC
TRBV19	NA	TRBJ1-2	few	CASSIPPGEAVAGYTF	TGTGCCAGTAGTATTCCTCCCGGGGAAGCTGTAGCTGGCTACACCTTC
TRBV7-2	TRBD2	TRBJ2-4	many	CASSPLAGGLLAKNIQYF	TGTGCCAGCAGCCCGCTAGCGGGGGGACTTCTAGCCAAAAACATTCAGTACTTC
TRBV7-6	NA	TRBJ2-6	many	CASSLTGLSGANVLTF	TGTGCCAGCAGCTTGACAGGTCTTTCTGGGGCCAACGTCCTGACTTTC
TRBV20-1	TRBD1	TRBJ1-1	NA	CSAKGDSNREAFF	TGCAGTGCCAAGGGGGACAGCAACCGTGAAGCTTTCTTT
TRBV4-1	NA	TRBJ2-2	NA	CASRGRSDTGELFF	TGCGCCAGCAGAGGCAGGAGTGACACCGGGGAGCTGTTTTTT
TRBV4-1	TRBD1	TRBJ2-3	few	CASSQDPLGTGGEGWGWRTDTQYF	TGCGCCAGCAGCCAAGACCCCCTCGGGACAGGGGGCGAGGGATGGGGTTGGAGGACAGATACGCAGTATTTT
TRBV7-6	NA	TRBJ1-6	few	CASSLRAEGSNSPLHF	TGTGCCAGCAGCCTCAGGGCGGAGGGTTCCAATTCACCCCTCCACTTT
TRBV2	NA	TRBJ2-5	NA	CANSELVGGRGETQYF	TGTGCCAACAGTGAACTCGTCGGGGGAAGGGGAGAGACCCAGTACTTC
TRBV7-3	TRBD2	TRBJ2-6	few	CASSILAESISGANVLTF	TGTGCCAGCAGCATACTAGCGGAGTCCATCTCTGGGGCCAACGTCCTGACTTTC
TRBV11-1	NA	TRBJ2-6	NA	CASSPQGSTGANVLTF	TGTGCCAGCAGCCCACAGGGAAGCACTGGGGCCAACGTCCTGACTTTC
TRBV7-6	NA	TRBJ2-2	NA	CASSLGTAGNTGELFF	TGTGCCAGCAGCTTAGGGACAGCGGGGAACACCGGGGAGCTGTTTTTT
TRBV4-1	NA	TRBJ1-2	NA	CASSQDNAEFLGYTF	TGCGCCAGCAGCCAAGATAATGCGGAATTTTTGGGCTACACCTTC
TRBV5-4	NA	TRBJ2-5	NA	CASSGAGTPGETQYF	TGTGCCAGCAGCGGGGCCGGAACCCCCGGGGAGACCCAGTACTTC
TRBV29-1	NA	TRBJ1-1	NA	CSVEGDYTEAFF	TGCAGCGTTGAGGGGGATTACACTGAAGCTTTCTTT
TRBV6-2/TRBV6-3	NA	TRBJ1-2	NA	CASSYAGPNYGYTF	TGTGCCAGCAGTTACGCAGGGCCTAACTATGGCTACACCTTC